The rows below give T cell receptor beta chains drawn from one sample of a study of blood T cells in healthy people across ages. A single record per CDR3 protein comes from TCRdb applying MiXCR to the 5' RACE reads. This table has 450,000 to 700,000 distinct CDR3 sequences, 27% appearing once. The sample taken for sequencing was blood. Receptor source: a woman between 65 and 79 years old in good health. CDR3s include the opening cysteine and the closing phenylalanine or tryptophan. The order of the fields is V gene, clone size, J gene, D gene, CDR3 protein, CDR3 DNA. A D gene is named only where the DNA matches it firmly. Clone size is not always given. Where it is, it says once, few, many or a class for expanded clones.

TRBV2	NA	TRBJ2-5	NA	CASSEFFPASVETQYF	TGTGCCAGCAGTGAATTTTTCCCGGCATCCGTCGAGACCCAGTACTTC
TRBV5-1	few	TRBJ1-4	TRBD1	CASSLGQGVVTEKLFF	TGCGCCAGCAGCTTGGGGCAGGGGGTAGTGACTGAAAAACTGTTTTTT
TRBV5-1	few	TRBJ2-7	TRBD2	CASSLGLAVLYEQYF	TGCGCCAGCAGCTTGGGACTAGCGGTCCTCTACGAGCAGTACTTC
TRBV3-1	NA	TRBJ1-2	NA	CASSPSGQGPWGYTF	TGTGCCAGCAGCCCTTCTGGACAAGGGCCGTGGGGCTACACCTTC
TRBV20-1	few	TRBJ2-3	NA	CSASVQNTDTQYF	TGCAGTGCTTCGGTTCAAAACACAGATACGCAGTATTTT
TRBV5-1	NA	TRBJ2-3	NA	CASSLRGANTDTQYF	TGCGCCAGCAGCTTAAGGGGGGCTAACACAGATACGCAGTATTTT
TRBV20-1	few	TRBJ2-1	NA	CSASDPPGREQFF	TGCAGTGCTAGTGACCCCCCGGGGAGGGAGCAGTTCTTC
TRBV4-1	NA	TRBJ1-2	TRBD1	CASSQRQGDPYGYTF	TGCGCCAGCAGCCAACGACAGGGCGATCCCTATGGCTACACCTTC
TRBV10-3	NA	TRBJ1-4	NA	CAISEGFLRKLFF	TGTGCCATCAGTGAGGGTTTTTTGCGGAAACTGTTTTTT
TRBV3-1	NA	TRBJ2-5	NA	CASSQIQGRVGSQETQYF	TGTGCCAGCAGCCAAATACAGGGAAGGGTTGGGTCCCAAGAGACCCAGTACTTC
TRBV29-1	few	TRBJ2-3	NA	CSVAGPQLKNTQYF	TGCAGCGTAGCGGGCCCCCAGTTGAAAAATACGCAGTATTTT
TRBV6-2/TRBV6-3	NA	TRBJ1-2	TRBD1	CASKGQGHTNYGYTF	TGTGCCAGCAAGGGACAGGGGCATACTAACTATGGCTACACCTTC
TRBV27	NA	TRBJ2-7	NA	CASSLIFSYEQYF	TGTGCCAGCAGCCTGATATTCTCCTACGAGCAGTACTTC
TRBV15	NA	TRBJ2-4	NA	CATSAAGVAKNIQYF	TGTGCCACCAGCGCCGCAGGGGTAGCCAAAAACATTCAGTACTTC
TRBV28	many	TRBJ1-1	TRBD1	CASSPGGTTEAFF	TGTGCCAGCAGTCCAGGGGGCACCACTGAAGCTTTCTTT
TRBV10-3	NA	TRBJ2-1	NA	CAIRQDREQFF	TGTGCCATCCGCCAAGACAGAGAGCAGTTCTTC
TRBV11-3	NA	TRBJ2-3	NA	CASRIGDTQYF	TGTGCCAGCAGGATCGGGGATACGCAGTATTTT
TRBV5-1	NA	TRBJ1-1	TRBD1	CASSAGTGYNTEAFF	TGCGCCAGCAGCGCCGGGACAGGGTATAACACTGAAGCTTTCTTT
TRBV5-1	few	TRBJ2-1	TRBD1	CASTRDRGENEQFF	TGCGCCAGCACTAGGGACAGGGGAGAGAATGAGCAGTTCTTC
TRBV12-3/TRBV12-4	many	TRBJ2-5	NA	CASSPERVETQYF	TGTGCCAGCAGTCCCGAACGGGTCGAGACCCAGTACTTC
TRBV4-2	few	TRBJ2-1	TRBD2	CASSQGGGSDNEQFF	TGTGCCAGCAGCCAAGGCGGGGGTAGCGACAATGAGCAGTTCTTC
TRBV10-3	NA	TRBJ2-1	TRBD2	CAIREGNYNEQFF	TGTGCCATAAGGGAGGGGAACTACAATGAGCAGTTCTTC
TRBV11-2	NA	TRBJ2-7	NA	CASSPPVMYEQYF	TGTGCCAGCAGCCCCCCGGTGATGTACGAGCAGTACTTC